Listed below are T cell receptor beta chains from one sample, sequenced in a study of blood T cell repertoires in COVID-19. Clones were read by immunoSEQ multiplex PCR, and TCRdb kept only the in-frame ones, dropping some. The repertoire has around 170,000 clones, around 80% of them found once; the top ten carry about 8%. The sample comprised PBMCs or T cells enriched from blood (not recorded which). The source is a woman in her fifties or sixties who had recovered from COVID-19. Each CDR3 is given with its conserved first and last residue. Fields, in order: clone size, J gene, V gene, D gene, CDR3 DNA, CDR3 protein. The D gene is left open where the match is weak. Size is omitted from some rows. Given values are once, few, many or a class for expanded clones.

size: .
J: TRBJ2-3
V: TRBV7-9
D: TRBD2
DNA: TGTGCCAGCAGCTTAGAGACTAGCTCAGATACGCAGTATTTT
CDR3: CASSLETSSDTQYF

size: .
J: TRBJ1-6
V: TRBV6-5
D: .
DNA: TGTGCCAGCAGTTACCAGGCCCCTGGCGCTTCACCCCTCCACTTT
CDR3: CASSYQAPGASPLHF

size: .
J: TRBJ1-1
V: TRBV24-1
D: .
DNA: TGTGCCAGCCGAGATGGGGGGGGAACTGAAGCTTTCTTT
CDR3: CASRDGGGTEAFF

size: .
J: TRBJ1-3
V: TRBV28
D: .
DNA: TGTGCCAGCAGTATTTACACCGGGAGCTCTGGAAACACCATATATTTT
CDR3: CASSIYTGSSGNTIYF

size: .
J: TRBJ2-7
V: TRBV4-1
D: TRBD1
DNA: TGCGCCAGCAGCCAAGTGGACAGGCCCTACGAGCAGTACTTC
CDR3: CASSQVDRPYEQYF

size: .
J: TRBJ1-5
V: TRBV7-2
D: .
DNA: TGTGCCAGCAGCTTAACCCCAGGGAGGTTTCAGCCCCAGCATTTT
CDR3: CASSLTPGRFQPQHF

size: .
J: TRBJ2-7
V: TRBV4-3
D: .
DNA: TGCGCCAGCAGCCGAGAGACTAGCTCCTACGAGCAGTACTTC
CDR3: CASSRETSSYEQYF

size: .
J: TRBJ2-2
V: TRBV10-3
D: TRBD1
DNA: TGTGCCATCAGTGCGGGGAGCCCAGGGGGCGCGGGCGGGGAGCTGTTTTTT
CDR3: CAISAGSPGGAGGELFF

size: .
J: TRBJ2-1
V: TRBV7-2
D: .
DNA: TGTGCCAGCAGCTTAGGCGGAACTGGGTTCTTC
CDR3: CASSLGGTGFF

size: .
J: TRBJ1-1
V: TRBV15
D: .
DNA: TGTGCCACCAGCCGGTTGATGAACACTGAAGCTTTCTTT
CDR3: CATSRLMNTEAFF

size: .
J: TRBJ2-2
V: TRBV6-5
D: .
DNA: TGTGCCAGCACTACCCTGAACACCGGGGAGCTGTTTTTT
CDR3: CASTTLNTGELFF

size: .
J: TRBJ2-2
V: TRBV5-4
D: .
DNA: TGTGCCAGCAGCATCATTCACACGTCGAACACCGGGGAGCTGTTTTTT
CDR3: CASSIIHTSNTGELFF

size: .
J: TRBJ1-1
V: TRBV3-1/TRBV3-2
D: TRBD1
DNA: TGTGCCAGCAGCCCGGACAGGGGCCTGGGAGCTTTCTTT
CDR3: CASSPDRGLGAFF

size: .
J: TRBJ2-7
V: TRBV9
D: TRBD2
DNA: TGTGCCAGCAGCGTAGCCCCTAGCGGGACCGAGCAGTACTTC
CDR3: CASSVAPSGTEQYF

size: .
J: TRBJ2-7
V: TRBV11-1
D: .
DNA: TGTGCCAGCAGCTTAGCTGGGACTCCCGAGCAGTACTTC
CDR3: CASSLAGTPEQYF

size: .
J: TRBJ2-1
V: TRBV4-2
D: .
DNA: TGTGCCAGCAGCCAAGTCCTCAATGAGCAGTTCTTC
CDR3: CASSQVLNEQFF

size: .
J: TRBJ2-7
V: TRBV28
D: TRBD1
DNA: TGTGCCAGCTCCCCCGGGACAGTGTCGTACGAGCAGTACTTC
CDR3: CASSPGTVSYEQYF

size: .
J: TRBJ2-6
V: TRBV7-2
D: TRBD2
DNA: TGTGCCAGCAGCTTTCCAAAGACTAGCGGGGGGGCCGGGGCCAACGTCCTGACTTTC
CDR3: CASSFPKTSGGAGANVLTF

size: .
J: TRBJ1-1
V: TRBV7-2
D: TRBD1
DNA: TGTGCCAGCAGCTTATCAGGGGGGATGAACACTGAAGCTTTCTTT
CDR3: CASSLSGGMNTEAFF

size: .
J: TRBJ1-2
V: TRBV28
D: .
DNA: TGTGCCAGCATGGGGCGGAACTATGGCTACACCTTC
CDR3: CASMGRNYGYTF

size: .
J: TRBJ1-3
V: TRBV12-3/TRBV12-4
D: .
DNA: TGTGCCAGCAGTGTGAGCTCTGGAAACACCATATATTTT
CDR3: CASSVSSGNTIYF

size: once
J: TRBJ2-2
V: TRBV7-9
D: TRBD1
DNA: TGTGCCACCGCAGGGGGCCTTCAAACCGGGGAGCTGTTTTTT
CDR3: CATAGGLQTGELFF

size: .
J: TRBJ1-2
V: TRBV15
D: .
DNA: TGTGCCACCTCTCCTCCAAGGCAAAGGGGGAACTATGGCTACACCTTC
CDR3: CATSPPRQRGNYGYTF

size: .
J: TRBJ1-1
V: TRBV7-6
D: .
DNA: TGTGCCAGCAGCTTAGCGGGACACTCGAACACTGAAGCTTTCTTT
CDR3: CASSLAGHSNTEAFF

size: .
J: TRBJ1-1
V: TRBV25-1
D: .
DNA: TGTGCCAGCAGAAGTTCCAGGGTTGAAGCTTTCTTT
CDR3: CASRSSRVEAFF

size: .
J: TRBJ1-2
V: TRBV6-2/TRBV6-3
D: .
DNA: TGTGCCAGCAGTTCGACGGGGTTAGAATCTAGTGGCTACACCTTC
CDR3: CASSSTGLESSGYTF

size: .
J: TRBJ2-7
V: TRBV27
D: TRBD2
DNA: TGTGCCAGCAGGGTGGGACTAGCGGGAGTAGCCTACGAGCAGTACTTC
CDR3: CASRVGLAGVAYEQYF

size: once
J: TRBJ1-4
V: TRBV18
D: .
DNA: TGTGCCAGCTCAGAAACAGGGTTGGGTGAAAAACTGTTTTTT
CDR3: CASSETGLGEKLFF

size: once
J: TRBJ2-3
V: TRBV12-5
D: .
DNA: TGTGCTAGTGGTTTAGGGCACCTAGCGTCAGATACGCAGTATTTT
CDR3: CASGLGHLASDTQYF

size: .
J: TRBJ2-7
V: TRBV5-4
D: .
DNA: TGTGCCAGCAGCTCTGGACTATCCACCTACGAGCAGTACTTC
CDR3: CASSSGLSTYEQYF

size: .
J: TRBJ2-3
V: TRBV10-3
D: TRBD2
DNA: TGTGCCATCACTACTAGCGGGGGGATCACAGATACGCAGTATTTT
CDR3: CAITTSGGITDTQYF

size: once
J: TRBJ1-1
V: TRBV29-1
D: TRBD1
DNA: TGCAGTGCTAACAGGGGACGGAACACTGAAGCTTTCTTT
CDR3: CSANRGRNTEAFF

size: once
J: TRBJ1-2
V: TRBV28
D: .
DNA: TGTGCCAGCAGTCCCTGGGAGAGGGGCTACACCTTC
CDR3: CASSPWERGYTF

size: .
J: TRBJ1-2
V: TRBV29-1
D: .
DNA: TGCAGCGTTGTGGCAGGCCACTATGGCTACACCTTC
CDR3: CSVVAGHYGYTF

size: .
J: TRBJ1-2
V: TRBV4-3
D: TRBD1
DNA: TGCGCCAGCAGCCAAGTAGCACAGGGGGGGAGCTATGGCTACACCTTC
CDR3: CASSQVAQGGSYGYTF

size: .
J: TRBJ1-2
V: TRBV5-5
D: .
DNA: TGTGCCAGCAGCTTGACCCATCAGGTATCAGGCGGCTACACCTTC
CDR3: CASSLTHQVSGGYTF

size: .
J: TRBJ1-2
V: TRBV6-2/TRBV6-3
D: .
DNA: TGTGCCAGCAGTTATCTACCGATACTCGGTACTAACTATGGCTACACCTTC
CDR3: CASSYLPILGTNYGYTF

size: .
J: TRBJ2-1
V: TRBV10-2
D: TRBD2
DNA: TGCGCCAGCAGTTCTAGCGGGAGCTCCTACAATGAGCAGTTCTTC
CDR3: CASSSSGSSYNEQFF

size: .
J: TRBJ1-4
V: TRBV6-5
D: .
DNA: TGTGCCAGCCGGAGTTCAGGGTTCGGGGAAAAACTGTTTTTT
CDR3: CASRSSGFGEKLFF

size: .
J: TRBJ2-6
V: TRBV11-2
D: TRBD1
DNA: TGTGCCAGCAGCTTAGTAGGGGGCGCGGTCCGTCCTGGGGCCAACGTCCTGACTTTC
CDR3: CASSLVGGAVRPGANVLTF

size: .
J: TRBJ1-3
V: TRBV5-1
D: TRBD1
DNA: TGCGCCAGCAGCCTCGGACAGGGTGAAGGAAACACCATATATTTT
CDR3: CASSLGQGEGNTIYF

size: once
J: TRBJ2-1
V: TRBV5-4
D: TRBD2
DNA: TGTGCCAGCAGCATCCCTAGCGGGGGGGCTAATGAGCAGTTCTTC
CDR3: CASSIPSGGANEQFF

size: .
J: TRBJ1-1
V: TRBV7-2
D: TRBD1
DNA: TGTGCCAGCAGTTACAGGGGGATTCCGATCGGGAACACTGAAGCTTTCTTT
CDR3: CASSYRGIPIGNTEAFF

size: .
J: TRBJ2-7
V: TRBV28
D: .
DNA: TGTGCCATTCGAACAGGGCCCTCCTACGAGCAGTACTTC
CDR3: CAIRTGPSYEQYF

size: .
J: TRBJ1-1
V: TRBV5-1
D: TRBD1
DNA: TGCGCCAGCAGCTTCACTGGACAGGGAAACACTGAAGCTTTCTTT
CDR3: CASSFTGQGNTEAFF

size: .
J: TRBJ1-2
V: TRBV9
D: .
DNA: TGTGCCAGCAGCGTAAGAGGTTTGAGACTTAACTATGGCTACACCTTC
CDR3: CASSVRGLRLNYGYTF

size: few
J: TRBJ1-3
V: TRBV19
D: TRBD1
DNA: TGTGCCAGTAGTCCTTGGACAGGAAGCTCTGGAAACACCATATATTTT
CDR3: CASSPWTGSSGNTIYF

size: .
J: TRBJ2-5
V: TRBV5-1
D: TRBD2
DNA: TGCGCCAGCAGCGCGGGACTAGCGGGGGGTACGTACCAAGAGACCCAGTACTTC
CDR3: CASSAGLAGGTYQETQYF

size: once
J: TRBJ2-1
V: TRBV7-2
D: .
DNA: TGTGCCAGCAGCTTAGGGAGGGTTGAGCAGTTCTTC
CDR3: CASSLGRVEQFF

size: .
J: TRBJ1-1
V: TRBV6-1
D: TRBD1
DNA: TGTGCCAGCAGTGATGGACAGGTCGTAGGCACTGAAGCTTTCTTT
CDR3: CASSDGQVVGTEAFF

size: few
J: TRBJ2-7
V: TRBV18
D: .
DNA: TGTGCCAGCTCACCGAGGGCAGACTACGAGCAGTACTTC
CDR3: CASSPRADYEQYF

size: .
J: TRBJ2-5
V: TRBV5-4
D: .
DNA: TGTGCCAGCAGCTTGGCCGCGGAGACCCAGTACTTC
CDR3: CASSLAAETQYF

size: .
J: TRBJ1-2
V: TRBV19
D: .
DNA: TGTGCCAGTACCCGCTTGGAGGGACACTATGGCTACACCTTC
CDR3: CASTRLEGHYGYTF

size: .
J: TRBJ2-2
V: TRBV4-3
D: TRBD2
DNA: TGCGCCAGCAGCCTCCACCCTAGCGGCTCGAACACCGGGGAGCTGTTTTTT
CDR3: CASSLHPSGSNTGELFF

size: .
J: TRBJ1-2
V: TRBV19
D: TRBD1
DNA: TGTGCCAGTAAGGGGGCCCGGGACCTCTCCGGCTACACCTTC
CDR3: CASKGARDLSGYTF

size: .
J: TRBJ1-5
V: TRBV7-8
D: TRBD1
DNA: TGTGCCAGCAGCCGACAGGGAATAAATCAGCCCCAGCATTTT
CDR3: CASSRQGINQPQHF

size: .
J: TRBJ2-7
V: TRBV4-1
D: .
DNA: TGCGCCAGCAGCCAATCCCGTCAGGGCGACTACGAGCAGTACTTC
CDR3: CASSQSRQGDYEQYF